Presented here are 17 T cell receptor beta chains from one specimen sequenced in a study of T cell changes during pregnancy in multiple sclerosis. Sequenced by immunoSEQ multiplex PCR; TCRdb stores in-frame clones only, minus some. The sample consists of under 120,000 clones, just over 90% of them appearing once. The source was peripheral blood, collected after pregnancy. These TCRs come from a female donor with multiple sclerosis, enrolled in a pregnancy study.

The DNA for the CDR3 is TGTGCCAGCAGCTTGCGGCTAGCGGGATACCAAGAGACCCAGTACTTC. Protein sequence: CASSLRLAGYQETQYF. The rearrangement joins TRBV5-5 to TRBJ2-5; 9 nucleotides line up with TRBD2. This CDR3 comprises 16 residues. In germline, CDR1 is SGHKS, CDR2 YYEKEE (reference sequence). J gave up 0 bases and V 1 base, and 4 bases lay outside the gene matches.

The V call is TRBV6-5, the J call TRBJ2-2; D is unresolved. Germline V gives CDR1 MNHEY, CDR2 SVGAGI. The CDR3 is 12 amino acids. V was clipped by 6 bases and J by 7 bases, with 9 bases between them. The CDR3 reads CASSPGGGELFF. The CDR3 DNA reads as TGTGCCAGCAGCCCCGGCGGCGGGGAGCTGTTTTTT.

The CDR3: CASSPGGRVGRHSPLHF. DNA of the CDR3: TGTGCCAGCAGCCCGGGAGGAAGGGTCGGTCGGCATTCACCCCTCCACTTT. The chain couples TRBV13 to TRBJ1-6; no firm D call. This CDR3 is built from 17 residues. Germline loops: CDR1 PRHDT, CDR2 FYEKMQ (reference sequence). Trimming took 5 bases from V and 8 from J, leaving 22 bases between them.

The chain joins TRBV7-2 to TRBJ2-2, with D unresolved. V was cut by 1 base and J by 5 bases, with 5 bases left in between. Germline assignment: CDR1 SGHTA and CDR2 FQGNSA. This CDR3 is 13 amino acids long. CDR3 nucleotide sequence: TGTGCCAGCAGCTTAGGCGGAACCGGGGAGCTGTTTTTT. Amino acid sequence: CASSLGGTGELFF. Variable domain in full (rest from reference TRBV7-2 and TRBJ2-2): GAGVSQSPSNKVTEKGKDVELRCDPISGHTALYWYRQSLGQGLEFLIYFQGNSAPDKSGLPSDRFSAERTGGSVSTLTIQRTQQEDSAVYLCASSLGGTGELFFGEGSRLTVL.

V is TRBV27 and J is TRBJ1-2; D gene unclear. This CDR3 contains 15 residues. Trimming removed 2 bases at V and 2 bases at J, with 12 bases between. CDR1 MNHEY and CDR2 SMNVEV come from the germline V gene (reference sequence). The CDR3 nucleotides are TGTGCCAGCAGTTTAATCGGCGGAAGCAACTATGGCTACACCTTC. Protein product: CASSLIGGSNYGYTF.

This clone came up once. The chain is built from TRBV11-2 and TRBJ1-2; 10 nucleotides align to TRBD1. Germline values: CDR1 SGHAT, CDR2 FQNNGV. J lost 7 bases, V lost 5 bases, and 7 bases had no gene match. This CDR3 contains 14 residues. CDR3 coding DNA: TGTGCCAGCAGCGCCCCGGGACAGGGGATTGGCTACACCTTC. This sequence encodes CASSAPGQGIGYTF.

This chain joins TRBV6-6 and TRBJ1-5, with no clear D. Germline V gives CDR1 MNHNY, CDR2 SVGAGI (reference sequence). V gave up 6 bases and J gave up 4 bases, with 16 bases separating them. The CDR3 runs to 15 residues. CDR3 coding DNA: TGTGCCAGCAGGATAGAGGGCATGTATAATCAGCCCCAGCATTTT. Its translation: CASRIEGMYNQPQHF.

The V and J genes are TRBV7-6 and TRBJ1-6; D uncertain. This CDR3 comprises 17 residues. CDR1 SGHVS and CDR2 FNYEAQ come from the germline V gene. V lost 2 bases to trimming and J lost 3 bases, with 14 bases between them. The CDR3 protein is CASSLSQSRSYNSPLHF. CDR3 DNA: TGTGCCAGCAGCTTATCGCAGTCACGAAGCTATAATTCACCCCTCCACTTT.

CDR3 residues: CASSQAAGGTYNEQFF. The CDR3 DNA sequence: TGCGCCAGCAGCCAAGCGGCGGGGGGGACCTACAATGAGCAGTTCTTC. The chain uses TRBV4-1 and TRBJ2-1; TRBD2 agrees at 9 bases. This CDR3 contains 16 residues. Germline CDR1 reads MGHRA; CDR2 reads YSYEKL. The trim removed 1 base at V and 2 bases at J, leaving 3 bases unmatched.

V gene TRBV6-4 combines with J gene TRBJ2-2; 9 positions agree with TRBD1. Trimming at V came to 0 bases and at J to 2 bases, leaving 4 bases not matched to a gene. Germline CDR1 and CDR2: MRHNA and SNTAGT. This CDR3 spans 17 amino acids. The CDR3 DNA is TGTGCCAGCAGTGACTCATGGGGACAGGGTAACACCGGGGAGCTGTTTTTT. Amino acids: CASSDSWGQGNTGELFF.

The chain couples TRBV6-1 to TRBJ1-2, with 7 positions matching TRBD1. The V gene's germline CDR1 is MNHNS and CDR2 SASEGT. The CDR3 has 13 amino acids. Losses at the gene ends were 5 bases for V and 4 bases for J; bases not matched to a gene: 4. The DNA of the CDR3 is TGTGCCAGCAGTAGGGGGCGGAGCTATGGCTACACCTTC. Its translation is CASSRGRSYGYTF.

This clone was observed once. The chain recombines TRBV2 with TRBJ2-3; 9 positions agree with TRBD1. This CDR3 has 18 amino acids. V was pared by 6 bases and J by 3 bases, with 16 bases of the junction left unmatched. The germline V gene encodes CDR1 SNHLY and CDR2 FYNNEI. CDR3 loop: CASRALGLGTGHTDTQYF. CDR3 DNA sequence: TGTGCCAGCAGGGCCCTCGGGCTCGGGACAGGGCATACAGATACGCAGTATTTT.

The chain uses TRBV2 and TRBJ2-1; 14 positions match TRBD2. This CDR3 is built from 17 residues. Per the germline V gene, CDR1 is SNHLY and CDR2 is FYNNEI. V lost 6 bases to trimming and J lost 1 base; unmatched junction nucleotides: 5. CDR3 nucleotides: TGTGCCAGCAGGGGACTAGCGGGGGCCCCGTCCTACAATGAGCAGTTCTTC. This sequence encodes CASRGLAGAPSYNEQFF.

The V call is TRBV9, the J call TRBJ1-2; 10 bases align to TRBD1. Germline loops: CDR1 SGDLS, CDR2 YYNGEE. The V segment lost 0 bases and the J segment 3 bases; nucleotides outside the gene matches: 2. The CDR3 contains 15 residues. The DNA of the CDR3 is TGTGCCAGCAGCGTAGTAGGGACAGGGGACTATGGCTACACCTTC. It yields the protein CASSVVGTGDYGYTF. Combining the CDR3 with reference TRBV9 and TRBJ1-2 gives the whole variable domain DSGVTQTPKHLITATGQRVTLRCSPRSGDLSVYWYQQSLDQGLQFLIQYYNGEERAKGNILERFSAQQFPDLHSELNLSSLELGDSALYFCASSVVGTGDYGYTFGSGTRLTVV.

CDR3 region: CACGGHNYGYTF. Written as DNA, the CDR3 is TGTGCCTGCGGGGGGCACAACTATGGCTACACCTTC. J is TRBJ1-2 and V is TRBV27; weak D call: TRBD1 (6 bases). The V gene lost 11 bases and the J gene lost 2 bases, with 12 bases spanning the gap. The CDR3 is 12 amino acids. CDR1 and CDR2 (germline): MNHEY, SMNVEV (reference sequence).

The rearrangement links TRBV7-9 to TRBJ2-7; no clear D. V lost 2 bases, J lost 3 bases, and 14 bases lay in between. Germline assignment: CDR1 SEHNR and CDR2 FQNEAQ (reference sequence). The CDR3 covers 15 residues. The DNA for the CDR3 is TGTGCCAGCAGCTTATATCTACAGCTTGGCTACGAGCAGTACTTC. Protein sequence: CASSLYLQLGYEQYF.

This chain uses TRBV29-1 with TRBJ1-1; D is possibly TRBD1 (6 bases). Germline V gene sequence: CDR1 SQVTM, CDR2 ANQGSEA. The V end lost 7 bases, the J end lost 6 bases, and 12 bases lay between the germline ends. CDR3 size: 11 residues. CDR3 in amino acids: CSEARGAEAFF. In nucleotides, the CDR3 is TGCAGCGAGGCCAGGGGAGCTGAAGCTTTCTTT.